Listed here are 23 T cell receptor beta chains from one sample, sequenced in a study of patients and donors after allogeneic stem cell transplantation. TCRdb re-derived calls from the RT-PCR reads in MiXCR, one entry per CDR3 protein. The sample includes under 200,000 distinct CDR3 sequences, around 30% of them seen just once. Sequenced sample: blood, either unsorted or a sorted T cell fraction (not recorded which). The receptor source for this set is a human donor who was either an allogeneic HSCT recipient or a stem cell or donor lymphocyte infusion donor (not recorded which). It is not recorded whose cells these are; they may come from a transplant donor.

This clonotype came up a few times. V and J are TRBV5-6 and TRBJ1-1, with 7 bases fitting TRBD1. V shed 1 base and J 0 bases; nucleotides not matched to a gene: 3. This CDR3 has 15 amino acids. In germline, CDR1 is SGHDT, CDR2 YYEEEE. CDR3 bases: TGTGCCAGCAGCTTGCCACAGGGGTTGAACACTGAAGCTTTCTTT. Residues: CASSLPQGLNTEAFF. Supplemented by reference TRBV5-6 and TRBJ1-1, the full variable domain reads DAGVTQSPTHLIKTRGQQVTLRCSPKSGHDTVSWYQQALGQGPQFIFQYYEEEERQRGNFPDRFSGHQFPNYSSELNVNALLLGDSALYLCASSLPQGLNTEAFFGQGTRLTVV.

This rearrangement joins TRBV12-3 or TRBV12-4 to TRBJ2-3, with D maybe TRBD2 (5 bases). V lost 5 bases and J lost 6, with 9 bases in between. The CDR3 loop spans 12 amino acids. This chain's CDR3 is CASSLTSDTQYF. The CDR3 DNA sequence: TGTGCCAGCAGTCTTACTAGTGATACGCAGTATTTT.

The table lists this clonotype with a count of one. This chain joins TRBV30 and TRBJ2-1; D unresolved. The CDR3 is made up of 13 amino acids. V lost 0 bases and J lost 8, with 11 bases in between. From germline, CDR1 is GTSNPN and CDR2 SVGIG (reference sequence). The CDR3 coding sequence is TGTGCCTGGAGTGTATTTCTTGGCTATGAGCAGTTCTTC. Protein sequence: CAWSVFLGYEQFF.

This clonotype showed up just a few times. V usage is TRBV6-5 and J usage is TRBJ1-3, with 7 nucleotides matching TRBD1. Germline loops: CDR1 MNHEY, CDR2 SVGAGI. The ends lost 5 bases at V and 5 bases at J; junction bases unmatched: 9. This CDR3 region has 15 residues. This chain's CDR3 is CASSRQQGRRNTIYF. Written as DNA, the CDR3 is TGTGCCAGCAGTAGACAACAGGGGAGAAGAAACACCATATATTTT.

V usage is TRBV7-8 and J usage is TRBJ2-3; possibly TRBD2 for D (5 bases). CDR1 and CDR2 from the germline V gene are SGHVS and FQNEAQ. The V and J ends lost 2 bases and 2 bases respectively, with 11 bases between them. The CDR3 runs 15 residues. Here the CDR3 DNA reads TGTGCCAGCAGCTTATTCGGGGTAGCCACAGATACGCAGTATTTT. It encodes CASSLFGVATDTQYF.

This clonotype has only a few counts. This chain uses TRBV5-1 with TRBJ2-7, with 8 bases aligning to TRBD1. The length of the CDR3 is 15 residues. After removal of 6 bases from V and 1 base from J, the junction contained 9 bases not matched to a gene. Germline V gives CDR1 SGHRS, CDR2 YFSETQ. The CDR3 loop is CASTQGQESSYEQYF. CDR3 in DNA: TGCGCCAGCACGCAGGGACAGGAATCTTCCTACGAGCAGTACTTC.

This clonotype was observed a handful of times. This chain connects TRBV11-3 to TRBJ2-1; 15 bases line up with TRBD2. This CDR3 is 15 amino acids long. Looked up from germline, CDR1 is SGHNT and CDR2 is YENEEA. Trimming removed 5 bases from V and 7 bases from J; junction bases left unmatched: 3. The CDR3 reads CASSEGTSGRNEQFF. CDR3 coding DNA: TGTGCCAGCAGCGAAGGGACTAGCGGGAGGAATGAGCAGTTCTTC.

This clonotype was counted between two and nine times. This rearrangement joins TRBV7-9 to TRBJ2-2; D is perhaps TRBD2 (5 bases). The germline V and J ends were trimmed by 7 bases and 4 bases, with 13 bases remaining between them. Germline V gives CDR1 SEHNR, CDR2 FQNEAQ (reference sequence). The CDR3 has 14 residues. The CDR3 sequence is CASNSWSGTGELFF. In nucleotides, the CDR3 is TGTGCCAGCAACTCCTGGAGCGGCACCGGGGAGCTGTTTTTT.

V usage is TRBV20-1 and J usage is TRBJ2-2; D is possibly TRBD1 or TRBD2 (5 bases each). The ends were cut back, 3 bases at V and 0 bases at J, with 8 bases in the middle. Germline CDR1 DFQATT, CDR2 SNEGSKA (reference sequence). The CDR3 spans 14 residues. CDR3 nucleotide sequence: TGCAGTGCTAGTCGAGGGGCGAACACCGGGGAGCTGTTTTTT. It yields the protein CSASRGANTGELFF.

The J gene is TRBJ1-3, the V gene TRBV28; D is possibly TRBD1 (6 bases). CDR1 is MDHEN and CDR2 is SYDVKM in the germline V gene. V lost 6 bases, J lost 0 bases, and 15 bases lay in between. The CDR3 extends over 16 amino acids. The CDR3 region is CASRPHDRFSGNTIYF. The CDR3 coding sequence is TGTGCCAGCAGACCACACGACAGGTTCTCTGGAAACACCATATATTTT.

The V gene is TRBV3-1, the J gene TRBJ2-1; 7 positions match TRBD2. Trimming took 3 bases from V and 2 from J; bases not matched to a gene: 10. This CDR3 has 17 residues. Germline V gene sequence: CDR1 LGHDT, CDR2 YNNKEL (reference sequence). CDR3 nucleotides: TGTGCCAGCAGCCACTCCCCCGGGAGGCCTACCTACAATGAGCAGTTCTTC. Residues: CASSHSPGRPTYNEQFF.

The rearrangement uses TRBV20-1 and TRBJ2-7, with TRBD2 as a possible D gene (6 bases). In germline, CDR1 is DFQATT, CDR2 SNEGSKA (reference sequence). The V gene lost 1 base and the J gene lost 6 bases, with 16 bases spanning the gap. The CDR3 totals 14 residues. The CDR3 here is CSARAAGMAAEQYF. The CDR3 bases are TGCAGTGCTAGAGCCGCGGGGATGGCGGCCGAGCAGTACTTC.

This clonotype was found many times. The chain couples TRBV12-3 or TRBV12-4 to TRBJ1-4; possibly TRBD1 for D (5 bases). V was pared by 2 bases and J by 4 bases, with 8 bases between. This CDR3 is 14 amino acids long. The CDR3 nucleotides are TGTGCCAGCAGTTTACGGGGGAGTAATGAAAAACTGTTTTTT. Its translation is CASSLRGSNEKLFF.

The chain recombines TRBV6-5 with TRBJ1-2; TRBD1 aligns across 7 bases. Germline-derived CDR1 and CDR2 are MNHEY and SVGAGI. This CDR3 is built from 14 residues. Losses at the gene ends were 7 bases for V and 8 bases for J; bases not matched to a gene: 13. DNA of the CDR3: TGTGCCAGCAATACCAAGACAGGGCGAGGGGGCTACACCTTC. This gives the protein CASNTKTGRGGYTF.

J is TRBJ1-1 and V is TRBV5-1; a possible D gene is TRBD1 (6 bases). V shed 7 bases and J shed 0 bases, with 7 bases lying between them. Looked up from germline, CDR1 is SGHRS and CDR2 is YFSETQ. The CDR3 loop spans 12 amino acids. CDR3 nucleotide sequence: TGCGCCAGCGGGACAATGAACACTGAAGCTTTCTTT. Its translation: CASGTMNTEAFF.

This clonotype turned up a few times. The chain combines TRBV4-3 with TRBJ2-7, with D perhaps matching TRBD1 or TRBD2 (5 bases each). There are 17 residues in the CDR3. The V end was cut by 0 bases, the J end by 0 bases, with 15 bases between. CDR1 is LGHNA and CDR2 is YSLEER in the germline V gene. The CDR3 coding sequence is TGCGCCAGCAGCCAAGAAAGAGGGGCAGAGAGCTCCTACGAGCAGTACTTC. Protein: CASSQERGAESSYEQYF.

The V and J genes are TRBV19 and TRBJ2-7; D possibly corresponds to TRBD2 (6 bases). Germline CDR1 is LNHDA and CDR2 is SQIVND (reference sequence). This CDR3 region has 14 residues. V lost 5 bases to trimming and J lost 2 bases, with 13 bases between them. This chain's CDR3 is CASSSRDPPYEQYF. Written as DNA, the CDR3 is TGTGCCAGTAGTTCGCGGGACCCACCCTACGAGCAGTACTTC. The whole variable domain, remainder taken from reference TRBV19 and TRBJ2-7, is DGGITQSPKYLFRKEGQNVTLSCEQNLNHDAMYWYRQDPGQGLRLIYYSQIVNDFQKGDIAEGYSVSREKKESFPLTVTSAQKNPTAFYLCASSSRDPPYEQYFGPGTRLTVT.

This clonotype was seen at least ten times. This rearrangement joins TRBV10-3 to TRBJ1-5; no definite D call. Germline CDR1 is ENHRY and CDR2 is SYGVKD. The CDR3 spans 13 residues. The V and J ends lost 4 bases and 6 bases respectively, with 10 bases between them. The CDR3 sequence is CAISVGGSQPQHF. The CDR3 region has the DNA TGTGCCATCAGTGTTGGAGGGAGTCAGCCCCAGCATTTT.

The sample holds a few counts of this clonotype. This rearrangement joins TRBV5-1 to TRBJ2-1; possibly TRBD2 for D (5 bases). The ends were cut back, 6 bases at V and 8 bases at J, with 12 bases in the middle. The CDR3 runs to 12 residues. CDR1 SGHRS and CDR2 YFSETQ come from the germline V gene. The CDR3 spells CASTRERDEQFF. CDR3 bases: TGCGCCAGCACCCGCGAGAGGGATGAGCAGTTCTTC.

This clonotype has a single count. This may arise from a read error, as a much more abundant clone is one base away. No conserved phenylalanine or tryptophan is present at the end of the CDR3, so a read error is the likely explanation. The chain employs TRBV20-1 and TRBJ1-1; D gene unclear. Trimming shortened V by 1 base and J by 4 bases, and 7 bases separated the two germline ends. The CDR3 is made up of 12 amino acids. Germline-derived CDR1 and CDR2 are DFQATT and SNEGSKA (reference sequence). The CDR3 spells CSARGVTTEAFL. Here the CDR3 DNA reads TGCAGTGCTAGAGGGGTGACCACTGAAGCTTTCTTG.

This clonotype showed up just a few times. The junction shows a germline mismatch at one end, possibly a read error. The chain links TRBV7-7 to TRBJ1-5; no clear D gene. CDR3 length: 13 residues. The germline gives CDR1 SSHAT, CDR2 FNYEAQ (reference sequence). The CDR3 loop reads CASSSEPNQPQHF. The CDR3 bases are TGTGCTAGCAGCTCCGAACCAAATCAGCCCCAGCATTTT.

This clonotype was counted ten times or more. The chain links TRBV5-1 to TRBJ2-7; no reliable D call. CDR3 length equals 12 residues. The germline CDR1 and CDR2 sequences are SGHRS and YFSETQ. V lost 0 bases to trimming and J lost 6 bases, with 7 bases between them. The CDR3 sequence is CASSLDRFEQYF. The CDR3 region has the DNA TGCGCCAGCAGCTTGGACAGATTCGAGCAGTACTTC.

This clonotype was counted many times. The gene calls are TRBV6-2 or TRBV6-3 and TRBJ1-5; no reliable D call. V lost 5 bases to trimming and J lost 7 bases, with 18 bases between them. Germline CDR1 reads MNHEY; CDR2 reads SVGEGT. The CDR3 has 15 residues. The CDR3, as DNA: TGTGCCAGCAGTGTCGGCAGCCTGGGCCTCCAGCCCCAGCATTTT. Residues: CASSVGSLGLQPQHF.